This T cell receptor (beta chain) was observed in a study of shared clonotypes between healthy human individuals. Sequencing was performed with immunoSEQ multiplex PCR; in TCRdb, only in-frame clones are kept and a portion is missing. The table shows under 550,000 clones, with almost 97% occurring only once. This clone has just one count. V was pared by 0 bases and J by 3 bases, with 5 bases between. The CDR3 has 14 amino acids. Germline CDR1 LNHNV, CDR2 YYDKDF (reference sequence). The J gene is TRBJ1-4, the V gene TRBV15; D not certain. Sequences were obtained from naive CD4+ T cells sorted from blood. Stated subset: CD45RA+ positively selected. The receptor was derived from a woman younger than 45 in good health. The CDR3 nucleotides read TGTGCCACCAGCAGAGATACCGCTAATGAAAAACTGTTTTTT. Translating it yields CATSRDTANEKLFF.